A single sample is the source of the 2 T cell receptor beta chains below, sequenced in a study of identical twins. TCRdb re-derived calls from the 5' RACE reads in MiXCR, one entry per CDR3 protein. The sample includes hundreds of thousands of distinct CDR3 sequences, roughly 12% of them seen just once. These records were also assigned to another study, of yellow fever vaccine responses in identical twins.

The sequencing sample was made of PBMCs. The origin of the receptors is a woman in her late teens or twenties in good health.

This clonotype appeared a few times. The chain is built from TRBV28 and TRBJ2-5, with 10 bases identical to TRBD2. The CDR3 is 15 residues long. Trimming removed 4 bases from V and 7 bases from J; junction bases left unmatched: 9. Germline V gives CDR1 MDHEN, CDR2 SYDVKM. The CDR3 DNA reads as TGTGCCAGCAGTTCCCTCCTAGCGGGAGCGGGGACCCAGTACTTC. Translated: CASSSLLAGAGTQYF. Full variable domain (remainder filled in from reference TRBV28 and TRBJ2-5): DVKVTQSSRYLVKRTGEKVFLECVQDMDHENMFWYRQDPGLGLRLIYFSYDVKMKEKGDIPEGYSVSREKKERFSLILESASTNQTSMYLCASSSLLAGAGTQYFGPGTRLLVL.

This clonotype was found many times. The gene calls are TRBV5-1 and TRBJ2-3; D not resolved. V lost 0 bases to trimming and J lost 7 bases, with 9 bases between them. The CDR3 runs to 13 residues. Germline lookup yields CDR1 SGHRS and CDR2 YFSETQ. DNA of the CDR3: TGCGCCAGCAGCTTGGCTGGGCTAAATACGCAGTATTTT. Its translation: CASSLAGLNTQYF.